Below, 30 T cell receptor beta chains from the same sample are listed, as sequenced in a study of T cell responses to AZD1222 COVID-19 vaccine. Generated by immunoSEQ multiplex PCR, the TCRdb table keeps only in-frame clones and is missing some. The table lists about 120,000 clones, around nine tenths of them singletons. The source was peripheral blood, collected on day 0 of AZD1222 vaccination. These receptors originate from an adult in good health.

A remark on this clone: This same CDR3 is encoded by further DNA sequences in the sample. This chain uses TRBV20-1 with TRBJ2-3, with no clear D. The CDR3 totals 11 residues. Germline V CDR1 and CDR2: DFQATT, SNEGSKA (reference sequence). Trimming took off 3 bases at V and 5 bases at J, with 6 bases between the two ends. Written as DNA, the CDR3 is TGCAGTGCTAGTAGAGGAGATACGCAGTATTTT. Protein product: CSASRGDTQYF.

The chain is built from TRBV27 and TRBJ2-7; 11 positions match TRBD2. The V and J ends lost 3 bases and 9 bases, in that order; junction bases with no gene match: 16. The CDR3 covers 17 residues. Germline CDR1 reads MNHEY; CDR2 reads SMNVEV (reference sequence). CDR3 residues: CASSLGRTSGPRGGQYF. The CDR3 DNA sequence: TGTGCCAGCAGTTTGGGCCGGACTAGCGGGCCCCGGGGTGGGCAGTACTTC.

V is TRBV24-1 and J is TRBJ1-1; 7 positions agree with TRBD1. V was clipped by 4 bases and J by 1 base; unmatched bases: 5. Germline V gene lookup returns CDR1 KGHDR and CDR2 SFDVKD. The CDR3 totals 15 residues. CDR3 sequence reads: CATSEGGGRNTEAFF. The DNA for the CDR3 is TGTGCCACCAGTGAGGGAGGGGGCAGGAACACTGAAGCTTTCTTT.

This chain connects TRBV6-6 to TRBJ2-7; D remains unclear. The V end lost 5 bases, the J end lost 2 bases, and 25 bases lay between the germline ends. CDR1 is MNHNY and CDR2 is SVGAGI in the germline V gene (reference sequence). This CDR3 is 18 amino acids long. The CDR3 here is CASSRARARSSVTYEQYF. The CDR3 nucleotides are TGTGCCAGCAGTCGGGCCCGGGCCCGTTCTAGTGTGACCTACGAGCAGTACTTC.

The table lists this clone with a count of one. The chain joins TRBV14 to TRBJ2-3, with 10 nucleotides matching TRBD2. The junction had 10 bases not matched to a gene; V was cut back by 3 bases and J by 4 bases. This CDR3 has 17 residues. Germline V gene lookup returns CDR1 SGHDN and CDR2 FVKESK. In DNA form, the CDR3 reads TGTGCCAGCAGCCAGTCCAGCGGGAGGGCCTTTCCAGATACGCAGTATTTT. Protein product: CASSQSSGRAFPDTQYF.

V and J are TRBV11-2 and TRBJ2-7; 9 bases agree with TRBD1. The CDR3 has 14 residues. V was pared by 5 bases and J by 4 bases, with 6 bases of the junction left unmatched. Germline V gene data show CDR1 as SGHAT and CDR2 as FQNNGV. CDR3 amino acids: CASSPKTGGYEQYF. The CDR3 region has the DNA TGTGCCAGCAGCCCAAAGACAGGGGGATACGAGCAGTACTTC.

The J gene is TRBJ2-2, the V gene TRBV3-1 (or the pseudogene TRBV3-2); no reliable D call. V was shortened by 1 base and J by 6 bases, with 3 bases between the two germline ends. Per germline, CDR1 LGHDT and CDR2 YNNKEL (reference sequence). This CDR3 comprises 12 residues. CDR3 bases: TGTGCCAGCAGCCAAGGCCCCGGGGAGCTGTTTTTT. Protein sequence: CASSQGPGELFF.

This rearrangement joins TRBV19 to TRBJ2-2; TRBD2 might be the D (6 bases). V lost 10 bases and J lost 2, with 11 bases in between. The germline V gene has CDR1 LNHDA and CDR2 SQIVND (reference sequence). The CDR3 runs 13 residues. This CDR3 reads CATKRVNTGELFF. DNA of the CDR3: TGTGCCACAAAGCGGGTTAACACCGGGGAGCTGTTTTTT.

V and J are TRBV30 and TRBJ2-1; either TRBD1 or TRBD2 may fit D (5 bases each). Germline-derived CDR1 and CDR2 are GTSNPN and SVGIG (reference sequence). The CDR3 runs to 13 residues. V was cut by 0 bases and J by 10 bases, with 13 bases left in between. CDR3 protein: CAWSVGAIREQFF. CDR3 sequence (DNA): TGTGCCTGGAGTGTCGGGGCGATCAGGGAGCAGTTCTTC.

The rearrangement links TRBV30 to TRBJ2-3; tentatively, D is TRBD1 (6 bases). V lost 0 bases, J lost 5 bases, and 12 bases lay in between. Looked up from germline, CDR1 is GTSNPN and CDR2 is SVGIG (reference sequence). CDR3 length: 14 residues. The CDR3 coding sequence is TGTGCCTGGAGTGTAAAGGGACAACTAGATACGCAGTATTTT. This gives the protein CAWSVKGQLDTQYF.

The V and J genes are TRBV24-1 and TRBJ1-4; 8 bases are a match to TRBD1. J lost 6 bases, V lost 3 bases, and 8 bases had no gene match. This CDR3 contains 16 residues. Per germline, CDR1 KGHDR and CDR2 SFDVKD. The CDR3 sequence is CATSDGGAGGYEKLFF. In DNA form, the CDR3 reads TGTGCCACCAGTGATGGCGGGGCAGGGGGCTATGAAAAACTGTTTTTT.

This chain uses TRBV7-8 with TRBJ2-2; 14 bases align to TRBD2. Per the germline V gene, CDR1 is SGHVS and CDR2 is FQNEAQ. This CDR3 has 19 residues. Trimming at V came to 0 bases and at J to 7 bases, leaving 10 bases not matched to a gene. The CDR3 loop is CASSLAPTSGRARDGELFF. DNA of the CDR3: TGTGCCAGCAGCTTAGCGCCGACTAGCGGGAGGGCCAGGGACGGGGAGCTGTTTTTT.

This chain joins TRBV19 and TRBJ2-3, with D maybe TRBD1 (5 bases). The germline V gene encodes CDR1 LNHDA and CDR2 SQIVND (reference sequence). This CDR3 is 13 amino acids long. Between the trimmed V and J ends, which lost 5 bases and 2 bases, there was a span of 8 bases. Here the CDR3 DNA reads TGTGCCAGTAGTGACAGAGTCACAGATACGCAGTATTTT. Its translation: CASSDRVTDTQYF.

This clone was counted a single time. CDR3 protein: CASTPREAGEQFF. The CDR3, as DNA: TGTGCCAGCACCCCTAGGGAGGCTGGTGAGCAGTTCTTC. The rearrangement links TRBV6-2 or TRBV6-3 to TRBJ2-1; a weak D match, TRBD2 (6 bases). The CDR3 extends over 13 amino acids. V dropped 7 bases and J dropped 9 bases, with 16 bases sitting between them. CDR1 and CDR2 from the germline V gene are MNHEY and SVGEGT.

The rearrangement joins TRBV28 to TRBJ1-4, with 11 positions matching TRBD1. V was pared by 3 bases and J by 7 bases, with 4 bases of the junction left unmatched. CDR3 length: 15 residues. The germline gives CDR1 MDHEN, CDR2 SYDVKM. This chain's CDR3 is CASSFTGTGGEKLFF. CDR3 sequence (DNA): TGTGCCAGCAGTTTCACCGGGACAGGGGGTGAAAAACTGTTTTTT. Full variable domain (remainder filled in from reference TRBV28 and TRBJ1-4): DVKVTQSSRYLVKRTGEKVFLECVQDMDHENMFWYRQDPGLGLRLIYFSYDVKMKEKGDIPEGYSVSREKKERFSLILESASTNQTSMYLCASSFTGTGGEKLFFGSGTQLSVL.

V and J are TRBV3-1 (or the pseudogene TRBV3-2) and TRBJ2-1, with 10 bases identical to TRBD1. The CDR3 loop spans 14 amino acids. The junction had 5 bases not matched to a gene; V was cut back by 5 bases and J by 7 bases. Germline V CDR1 and CDR2: LGHDT, YNNKEL (reference sequence). The CDR3 loop reads CASSYGQGVNEQFF. DNA of the CDR3: TGTGCCAGCAGCTACGGACAGGGGGTAAATGAGCAGTTCTTC.

The genes are TRBV5-6 and TRBJ1-1, with TRBD1 identical over 8 bases. Germline V CDR1 and CDR2: SGHDT, YYEEEE. CDR3 length: 15 residues. J gave up 6 bases and V 2 bases, and 9 bases lay outside the gene matches. The CDR3 DNA reads as TGTGCCAGCAGCTTCTTTGACAGGGGAGGGGCTGAAGCTTTCTTT. Amino acids: CASSFFDRGGAEAFF.

This clone has just one count. The chain couples TRBV18 to TRBJ2-7; 11 bases agree with TRBD1. The CDR3 sequence is 14 residues long. V shed 4 bases, J shed 7 bases, and the junction held 6 bases outside the gene matches. The V gene's germline CDR1 is KGHSH and CDR2 LQKENI. Here the CDR3 DNA reads TGTGCCAGCTCACACGGACAGGGGGCAGGGGAGCAGTACTTC. The encoded protein is CASSHGQGAGEQYF.

This clone came up a few times. V and J are TRBV6-5 and TRBJ1-1; TRBD1 aligns across 9 bases. This CDR3 spans 14 amino acids. The germline gives CDR1 MNHEY, CDR2 SVGAGI. Germline trimming cut 7 bases from V and 5 bases from J; bases unmatched to any gene: 8. The CDR3 is CASIRDRVKTEAFF. The CDR3 DNA reads TGTGCCAGCATTCGGGACAGGGTTAAAACTGAAGCTTTCTTT.

V and J are TRBV28 and TRBJ1-1; 8 positions agree with TRBD1. The trim removed 2 bases at V and 9 bases at J, leaving 5 bases unmatched. This CDR3 has 13 residues. Germline V gene lookup returns CDR1 MDHEN and CDR2 SYDVKM. CDR3 sequence: CASSLHDRGKAFF. The CDR3 DNA reads as TGTGCCAGCAGTTTACATGACAGGGGCAAAGCTTTCTTT.

The chain recombines TRBV21-1 with TRBJ2-3; TRBD2 was called by the table and not checked on the DNA. TRBV21-1 is given as a pseudogene. The CDR3 sequence is 13 residues long. The CDR3 spells CASSHLAPDTQYF. Here the CDR3 DNA reads TGTGCCAGCAGCCATCTAGCCCCAGATACGCAGTATTTT.

This chain connects TRBV28 to TRBJ2-4, with D perhaps given as TRBD1 or TRBD2 (7 bases each). The ends were cut back, 7 bases at V and 1 base at J, with 17 bases in the middle. The CDR3 has 16 amino acids. Germline V gene lookup returns CDR1 MDHEN and CDR2 SYDVKM. For the CDR3, the DNA is TGTGCCAGCACCCAGGGGGGGGCTCAGGCCAAAAACATTCAGTACTTC. Translating it yields CASTQGGAQAKNIQYF.

The rearrangement uses TRBV6-5 and TRBJ1-3; D not resolved. The CDR3 has 13 residues. V was pared by 6 bases and J by 0 bases, with 6 bases between. Germline lookup yields CDR1 MNHEY and CDR2 SVGAGI. CDR3 loop: CASRTGSGNTIYF. The CDR3 DNA reads as TGTGCCAGCAGAACGGGCTCTGGAAACACCATATATTTT.

This chain uses TRBV5-1 with TRBJ2-1, with D perhaps matching TRBD1 (6 bases). V shed 1 base and J shed 1 base, with 12 bases lying between them. The germline V gene encodes CDR1 SGHRS and CDR2 YFSETQ. The CDR3 is made up of 16 amino acids. The CDR3 is CASSLFRGRSYNEQFF. The CDR3 DNA sequence: TGCGCCAGCAGCTTGTTCAGGGGCAGATCCTACAATGAGCAGTTCTTC.

The CDR3 region has the DNA TGTGCCAGTAGTTCGACAGGGACCCCTGGAAACACCATATATTTT. As protein: CASSSTGTPGNTIYF. J is TRBJ1-3 and V is TRBV19; 7 nucleotides line up with TRBD1. Germline CDR1 is LNHDA and CDR2 is SQIVND (reference sequence). The CDR3 runs to 15 residues. Unmatched junction bases numbered 6, after V lost 5 bases and J lost 2 bases.

This chain joins TRBV29-1 and TRBJ2-1; D not resolved. Germline loops: CDR1 SQVTM, CDR2 ANQGSEA. V dropped 7 bases and J dropped 0 bases, with 13 bases sitting between them. This CDR3 is built from 14 residues. In DNA form, the CDR3 reads TGCAGCGCTACCCCTAGTACCTCCTACAATGAGCAGTTCTTC. This sequence encodes CSATPSTSYNEQFF.

The chain joins TRBV11-2 to TRBJ2-3, with D uncertain. The CDR3 length is 17 residues. Trimming left V 2 bases short and J 4 bases short, with 19 bases between. CDR1 SGHAT and CDR2 FQNNGV come from the germline V gene. The CDR3 DNA follows: TGTGCCAGCAGCTTAATCCGCCAGCGAGCTGTCCCAGATACGCAGTATTTT. Its protein product is CASSLIRQRAVPDTQYF. The full variable domain, in which reference TRBV11-2 and TRBJ2-3 provide the parts outside the CDR3, is EAGVAQSPRYKIIEKRQSVAFWCNPISGHATLYWYQQILGQGPKLLIQFQNNGVVDDSQLPKDRFSAERLKGVDSTLKIQPAKLEDSAVYLCASSLIRQRAVPDTQYFGPGTRLTVL.

J is TRBJ1-2 and V is TRBV10-3; 9 bases fit TRBD1. The V and J ends lost 7 bases and 4 bases, in that order; junction bases with no gene match: 7. The CDR3 consists of 14 residues. The germline V gene has CDR1 ENHRY and CDR2 SYGVKD. The CDR3 coding sequence is TGTGCCATCACGGGGGACAGGGTGGGCTATGGCTACACCTTC. Protein product: CAITGDRVGYGYTF.

In its sample, this clone was seen a few times. The chain combines TRBV19 with TRBJ1-4; 8 nucleotides match TRBD1. CDR3 length equals 16 residues. Looked up from germline, CDR1 is LNHDA and CDR2 is SQIVND (reference sequence). V dropped 7 bases and J dropped 1; count of bases not matched to a gene: 8. CDR3 sequence: CASTRPTGETNEKLFF. The CDR3 bases are TGTGCCAGTACCCGGCCGACAGGGGAAACTAATGAAAAACTGTTTTTT.

This clone was counted once. This chain joins TRBV25-1 and TRBJ1-2; D possibly corresponds to TRBD1 (5 bases). The V end lost 1 base, the J end lost 7 bases, and 16 bases lay between the germline ends. Germline CDR1 and CDR2: MGHDK and SYGVNS. The CDR3 extends over 15 amino acids. In DNA form, the CDR3 reads TGTGCCAGCAGTGAATCTAGGGGCGCAAGGGGTGGCTACACCTTC. Amino acid sequence: CASSESRGARGGYTF.